This entry concerns a single T cell receptor beta chain. The germline CDR1 and CDR2 sequences are LGHNT and FRNRAP. The CDR3 sequence is 17 residues long. V shed 1 base and J shed 0 bases, with 13 bases lying between them. The sample is drawn from a study of control samples from healthy donors and cancer patients. Produced via immunoSEQ multiplex PCR; TCRdb's table is partial and in-frame only. The table has about 120,000 clones, approximately 90% seen once. The sample taken for sequencing was PBMCs. The TCR originated in a woman in her fifties or sixties with colorectal cancer. The J gene is TRBJ1-3, the V gene TRBV12-5; D is unclear. The CDR3 DNA reads TGTGCTAGTGGTTTGGGGAAGGACGGCGCCTCTGGAAACACCATATATTTT. Translation: CASGLGKDGASGNTIYF.